This TCR beta chain is from a study of cytomegalovirus exposure and HLA in healthy donors. Turning to the study itself: The same platform used for the 666 first-cohort repertoires was also used for the approximately 120 validation repertoires, as a later analysis reported.

The germline V gene has CDR1 SNHLY and CDR2 FYNNEI. CDR3 size: 13 residues. Trimming cost V 3 bases and J 5 bases, with 10 bases left between them. Data came from immunoSEQ multiplex PCR; TCRdb stores just in-frame clones and leaves some out. The repertoire holds 60,000 or so clones, with under 95% as singletons. Among the 120 subjects of the validation cohort, separate from the approximately 660-subject first cohort, were the donors. The clonotype was recovered from a man between 18 and 29 years old in good health and CMV-seronegative. The sample taken for sequencing was PBMCs. V gene TRBV2 combines with J gene TRBJ2-5; D is possibly TRBD1 (7 bases). In DNA form, the CDR3 reads TGTGCCAGCAGTGATCCAGGGGGGGAGACCCAGTACTTC. Protein sequence: CASSDPGGETQYF.